This TCR beta chain was recorded in a study of blood T cells in healthy people across ages (dated by TCRdb to the mid-2010s). With regard to the full study: Template switching captured roughly one uniquely barcoded TCR beta cDNA molecule per two T cells in model experiments. The study measured age-related changes in TCR beta repertoire diversity using deep sequencing normalized with unique cDNA molecular identifiers. To avoid experimental bias, donors of different ages were spread randomly across the sequencing lanes. Two additional independent replicas of 1 million unique cDNA reads from the same blood draw were analyzed for two donors (one aged 18 to 30 and one aged 80 or older). The donors were divided into four age groups: young (average around 15 years), middle-aged (approximately 39), aged (about 62) and long-lived (about 79). Results the study describes overall, beyond this receptor: Observed TCR beta diversity correlated strongly with the percentage of naive T cells measured by flow cytometry. Because the CMV infection status of the donors was unknown, age-related changes in expanded clonotypes may potentially have been confounded. Since profiling was done on bulk unsorted PBMCs, naive and antigen-experienced compartments could not be conclusively compared. Estimates of total diversity based on one million sequenced T cells were regarded as lower bounds and as underestimates. As age increased, observed TCR beta diversity per million T cells dropped in a roughly linear way, and a significant reduction was already evident by age 40. Compared with the aged group, more naive CD4+ T cells, fewer expanded clones and increased TCR diversity were shown by the long-lived group, suggesting age selection.

This clonotype was counted between two and nine times. The clone's antigen remains unknown. Per-base qualities were not stored, and no clone one base away is much larger. The CDR3 runs 15 residues from the cysteine to the phenylalanine. The retained sequence is limited to the CDR3, 45 bases, with the frame set at the first base. CDR1 and CDR2, per the germline V gene, are SGDLS and YYNGEE. Between the V and J ends, shortened by 1 base and 0 bases respectively, the junction contains 7 bases. The library was obtained by 5' RACE. For sequencing, an Illumina HiSeq 2500 was employed. A second PCR of roughly 6 to 11 cycles was run with a J-beta primer mix and a sample-barcoded 5' primer. A unique molecular identifier was introduced onto each TCR beta cDNA molecule by a template-switch 5' adaptor carrying 12 random nucleotides. Each sample yielded at least 2.5 million CDR3-containing paired-end reads. The Mint cDNA synthesis kit, primed by a TRBC-specific oligonucleotide, was used to synthesize first-strand cDNA from all RNA. After uracil-DNA glycosylase treatment, a first 18-cycle PCR used universal primers M1SS and BC2_uni_R on all cDNA. The source study handled its data this way. For normalization, 1 million high-quality reads were randomly selected from each sample, with every read carrying a distinct molecular identifier. Instead of being binned into consensus sequences, reads that shared molecular identifiers were thrown out. MiTCR, with a Q25 quality threshold and the strictest error-elimination algorithm, was used for CDR3 identification, clonotype clustering and error correction. A nonparametric unseen species model using Euler transformation provided a lower-bound estimate of total TCR beta diversity. TCRdb itself trimmed the public reads at Q25 with fastp, ran MiXCR and retained productive beta chains. Records with the same CDR3 protein are collapsed into one entry carrying the most frequent genes and DNA. What appears here as the V and J calls and clone size reflects TCRdb's work, not the paper's. This sample comprises 1.5 million or so distinct CDR3 sequences, roughly 40% of them detected only once. Together, the top ten hold 7.9% of the sample.

The 39 donors, aged about 6 to 100 years, were systemically healthy Caucasian individuals from Russia. Around 10 milliliters of peripheral blood were collected from each donor into EDTA-treated Vacutainer tubes. PBMCs were isolated by Ficoll-Paque density-gradient centrifugation, with at least 7 million obtained per sample. Total RNA was extracted from PBMCs with Trizol reagent, with at least 6 micrograms obtained per sample. Naive CD45RAhigh/CD27high T cell percentages were measured by flow cytometry on a PBMC aliquot from every donor. The specimen was blood. This receptor was taken from a woman younger than 30 in good health. The sequence is built from TRBV9 and TRBJ2-2; TRBD2 is a weak D gene call, 5 bases matching. The nucleotide sequence reads TGTGCCAGCAGCGTACAACTAGCGAACACCGGGGAGCTGTTTTTT. This is translated as CASSVQLANTGELFF.